What follows are 22 T cell receptor beta chains derived from one specimen sequenced in a study of shared clonotypes between healthy human individuals. Sequencing was performed with immunoSEQ multiplex PCR; in TCRdb, only in-frame clones are kept and a portion is missing. The table has about 640,000 clones, more than 70% seen once; the top ten hold under 2%. Input material: memory CD4+ T cells sorted from blood. Stated subset: CD45RA-negative fraction. These receptors all come from a woman younger than 45 in good health.

This chain connects TRBV11-2 to TRBJ2-7, with 13 bases matching TRBD2. CDR3 length equals 16 residues. CDR1 SGHAT and CDR2 FQNNGV come from the germline V gene. Trimming cost V 8 bases and J 1 base; bases outside gene matches: 8. CDR3 in DNA: TGTGCCAGCGGCGATCGGACTAGCGGGAGTTCCTACGAGCAGTACTTC. As protein: CASGDRTSGSSYEQYF.

The sample holds a few counts of this clone. This chain joins TRBV28 and TRBJ1-2, with D unresolved. The CDR3 runs 10 residues. The ends were cut back, 5 bases at V and 8 bases at J, with 6 bases in the middle. Germline V gene data show CDR1 as MDHEN and CDR2 as SYDVKM. The CDR3 here is CASSRAGYTF. The CDR3 DNA reads TGTGCCAGCAGTCGGGCCGGCTACACCTTC.

This clone has just one count. The chain is built from TRBV5-4 and TRBJ2-3; 10 nucleotides align to TRBD2. The length of the CDR3 is 15 residues. Germline CDR1 SGHNT, CDR2 YYREEE (reference sequence). The V and J ends lost 2 bases and 5 bases, in that order; junction bases with no gene match: 5. CDR3 protein: CASSFTSGVVDTQYF. In nucleotides, the CDR3 is TGTGCCAGCAGCTTCACTAGCGGGGTGGTAGATACGCAGTATTTT.

The chain employs TRBV7-9 and TRBJ2-1; D tentatively fits TRBD1 or TRBD2 (6 bases each). With 8 bases removed from V and 6 bases from J, the gap between germline ends came to 14 bases. The CDR3 is made up of 13 amino acids. CDR1 is SEHNR, CDR2 FQNEAQ, per germline (reference sequence). The CDR3 reads CASGKEGGNEQFF. Written as DNA, the CDR3 is TGTGCCAGCGGAAAAGAGGGGGGCAATGAGCAGTTCTTC. Full variable domain (missing parts from reference TRBV7-9 and TRBJ2-1): DTGVSQNPRHKITKRGQNVTFRCDPISEHNRLYWYRQTLGQGPEFLTYFQNEAQLEKSRLLSDRFSAERPKGSFSTLEIQRTEQGDSAMYLCASGKEGGNEQFFGPGTRLTVL.

The chain uses TRBV18 and TRBJ2-7; TRBD1 matches 10 bases. CDR1 is KGHSH and CDR2 is LQKENI in the germline V gene. Trimming removed 4 bases from V and 6 bases from J; junction bases left unmatched: 15. The CDR3 contains 17 residues. The CDR3 protein is CASSLTSPGTGAAEQYF. The CDR3 DNA follows: TGTGCCAGCTCACTCACTTCTCCCGGGACAGGGGCTGCCGAGCAGTACTTC.

The chain recombines TRBV2 with TRBJ2-5; 7 bases fit TRBD2. Per germline, CDR1 SNHLY and CDR2 FYNNEI. CDR3 length: 13 amino acids. The trim removed 6 bases at V and 4 bases at J, leaving 5 bases unmatched. The DNA for the CDR3 is TGTGCCAGCAGAGGGACTATTGGAGAGACCCAGTACTTC. Protein: CASRGTIGETQYF.

CDR3 nucleotides: TGTGCCAGCAGCTTGCTTCAGGATAGTGGAAACACCATATATTTT. Translated, it gives CASSLLQDSGNTIYF. The chain carries TRBV5-5 and TRBJ1-3; D uncertain. The CDR3 runs 15 residues. Germline V gene lookup returns CDR1 SGHKS and CDR2 YYEKEE (reference sequence). The V gene lost 1 base and the J gene lost 3 bases, with 11 bases spanning the gap.

The rearrangement joins TRBV9 to TRBJ2-2, with D perhaps assigned TRBD1 or TRBD2 (5 bases each). V lost 3 bases, J lost 1 base, and 13 bases lay in between. The CDR3 consists of 16 residues. Per the germline V gene, CDR1 is SGDLS and CDR2 is YYNGEE. Here the CDR3 reads CASSGSGTMNTGELFF. CDR3 in DNA: TGTGCCAGCAGCGGCTCTGGGACGATGAACACCGGGGAGCTGTTTTTT.

The J gene is TRBJ2-7, the V gene TRBV27, with 9 bases lining up with TRBD2. CDR3 size: 15 residues. Germline CDR1 reads MNHEY; CDR2 reads SMNVEV (reference sequence). The V gene end was trimmed by 7 bases and the J gene end by 4 bases; junction bases not matched to a gene: 11. The CDR3 coding sequence is TGTGCCAGCAAGCTGATGACTAGCGGAGGTTACGAGCAGTACTTC. Its translation: CASKLMTSGGYEQYF.

V gene TRBV6-4 combines with J gene TRBJ2-7; maybe TRBD2 (6 bases). V lost 6 bases and J 2 bases, leaving 14 bases between the germline ends. Germline CDR1 and CDR2: MRHNA and SNTAGT. This CDR3 is 14 amino acids long. The CDR3 DNA reads TGTGCCAGCAGAACCGGGACTGAGGCCTACGAGCAGTACTTC. Translation gives CASRTGTEAYEQYF.

J is TRBJ2-3 and V is TRBV18, with 8 bases matching TRBD1. The J segment lost 4 bases and the V segment lost 5 bases, leaving 14 bases of the junction unmatched. The CDR3 is 17 amino acids. The germline V gene has CDR1 KGHSH and CDR2 LQKENI. The CDR3 DNA reads as TGTGCCAGCTCATACCTCTCCGGGACAGGTCGATCAGATACGCAGTATTTT. Encoded protein: CASSYLSGTGRSDTQYF.

This rearrangement joins TRBV7-6 to TRBJ1-2; tentatively, D is TRBD1 (6 bases). CDR1 and CDR2 (germline): SGHVS, FNYEAQ. The CDR3 sequence is 14 residues long. Trimming stripped 1 base from V and 6 bases from J, with 12 bases between. The CDR3 sequence: CASSLGRGLDGYTF. The CDR3 DNA reads as TGTGCCAGCAGCTTAGGTCGGGGGCTGGATGGCTACACCTTC.

About this clone: The same CDR3 also results from other DNA sequences found in this sample. The chain is built from TRBV7-3 and TRBJ2-6; D remains ambiguous. The V gene lost 3 bases and the J gene lost 1 base, with 4 bases spanning the gap. The CDR3 is made up of 14 amino acids. CDR1 is SGHTA and CDR2 is FQGTGA in the germline V gene. CDR3 nucleotides: TGTGCCAGCAGCTTCTCTTCTGGGGCCAACGTCCTGACTTTC. As protein: CASSFSSGANVLTF. Filled out from reference TRBV7-3 and TRBJ2-6, the complete variable domain reads GAGVSQTPSNKVTEKGKYVELRCDPISGHTALYWYRQSLGQGPEFLIYFQGTGAADDSGLPNDRFFAVRPEGSVSTLKIQRTERGDSAVYLCASSFSSGANVLTFGAGSRLTVL.

This chain links TRBV5-1 with TRBJ2-3; perhaps D is TRBD1 or TRBD2 (5 bases each). The CDR3 covers 14 residues. V shed 1 base and J shed 7 bases, with 13 bases lying between them. Germline loops: CDR1 SGHRS, CDR2 YFSETQ. In DNA form, the CDR3 reads TGCGCCAGCAGCTTGTTGGCAGGGAGAAATACGCAGTATTTT. Its protein product is CASSLLAGRNTQYF.

This CDR3 is CASSLSSFSYEQYF. The CDR3, as DNA: TGTGCCAGCAGTCTTTCAAGTTTTTCCTACGAGCAGTACTTC. The chain carries TRBV27 and TRBJ2-7, with D uncertain. The CDR3 is 14 residues long. Between the trimmed V and J ends, which lost 5 bases and 1 base, there was a span of 12 bases. Per the germline V gene, CDR1 is MNHEY and CDR2 is SMNVEV (reference sequence).

The chain links TRBV28 to TRBJ2-2, with D tentatively TRBD2 (6 bases). Germline V gene data show CDR1 as MDHEN and CDR2 as SYDVKM. CDR3 length: 16 residues. V lost 3 bases, J lost 5 bases, and 16 bases lay in between. CDR3 amino acids: CASSLRERENTGELFF. The CDR3, as DNA: TGTGCCAGCAGTTTGAGGGAACGGGAGAATACCGGGGAGCTGTTTTTT.

The chain recombines TRBV11-2 with TRBJ2-2, with D uncertain. CDR3 length: 16 amino acids. Trimming pared 5 bases from V and 5 bases from J, leaving 18 bases between. Germline assignment: CDR1 SGHAT and CDR2 FQNNGV. CDR3 in DNA: TGTGCCAGCAGCCAAGTTGTCGGTGAGGTTACCGGGGAGCTGTTTTTT. Its translation is CASSQVVGEVTGELFF. Drawing the rest from reference TRBV11-2 and TRBJ2-2, the complete variable domain is EAGVAQSPRYKIIEKRQSVAFWCNPISGHATLYWYQQILGQGPKLLIQFQNNGVVDDSQLPKDRFSAERLKGVDSTLKIQPAKLEDSAVYLCASSQVVGEVTGELFFGEGSRLTVL.

About this clone itself: Other DNA variants within this sample encode the same CDR3. The CDR3 DNA is TGTGCCAGCAGTTACGGGGGTACGGGCGAGCAGTACTTC. Its protein is CASSYGGTGEQYF. V usage is TRBV28 and J usage is TRBJ2-7, with D possibly TRBD2 on 6 matching bases. The V end was cut by 4 bases, the J end by 6 bases, with 13 bases between. The CDR3 consists of 13 residues. Germline V CDR1 and CDR2: MDHEN, SYDVKM.

The genes are TRBV2 and TRBJ2-5; D is possibly TRBD1 or TRBD2 (6 bases each). The CDR3 is made up of 16 amino acids. CDR1 and CDR2 (germline): SNHLY, FYNNEI. V lost 0 bases to trimming and J lost 5 bases, with 16 bases between them. The CDR3 DNA reads TGTGCCAGCAGTGAAGCGCTTGGGGGGCGCGGGGAGACCCAGTACTTC. Its translation: CASSEALGGRGETQYF.

CDR3 loop: CASSWAGTSGTDTQYF. The CDR3 DNA sequence: TGTGCCAGCAGCTGGGCCGGGACTAGCGGCACAGATACGCAGTATTTT. The chain carries TRBV7-9 and TRBJ2-3; TRBD2 matches at 10 bases. The germline CDR1 and CDR2 sequences are SEHNR and FQNEAQ (reference sequence). The trim removed 4 bases at V and 1 base at J, leaving 5 bases unmatched. The CDR3 consists of 16 residues.

The genes are TRBV19 and TRBJ2-5, with 7 bases aligning to TRBD1. The assigned J gene may be wrong: the sequence end matches TRBJ2-7 better. The CDR3 has 15 residues. Germline lookup yields CDR1 LNHDA and CDR2 SQIVND (reference sequence). Here the CDR3 reads CASSIPGGASYEQYF. In DNA, the CDR3 is TGTGCCAGTAGTATTCCAGGGGGAGCCTCCTACGAGCAGTACTTC.

This clone was counted only a few times. Other nucleotide sequences in the sample specify the same CDR3. The genes are TRBV29-1 and TRBJ2-7; weak D call: TRBD2 (7 bases). The length of the CDR3 is 11 residues. V was clipped by 6 bases and J by 5 bases, with 11 bases between them. Germline CDR1 is SQVTM and CDR2 is ANQGSEA. The CDR3 DNA is TGCAGCGTAGGGGGGGACCACGAGCAGTACTTC. Its translation: CSVGGDHEQYF.